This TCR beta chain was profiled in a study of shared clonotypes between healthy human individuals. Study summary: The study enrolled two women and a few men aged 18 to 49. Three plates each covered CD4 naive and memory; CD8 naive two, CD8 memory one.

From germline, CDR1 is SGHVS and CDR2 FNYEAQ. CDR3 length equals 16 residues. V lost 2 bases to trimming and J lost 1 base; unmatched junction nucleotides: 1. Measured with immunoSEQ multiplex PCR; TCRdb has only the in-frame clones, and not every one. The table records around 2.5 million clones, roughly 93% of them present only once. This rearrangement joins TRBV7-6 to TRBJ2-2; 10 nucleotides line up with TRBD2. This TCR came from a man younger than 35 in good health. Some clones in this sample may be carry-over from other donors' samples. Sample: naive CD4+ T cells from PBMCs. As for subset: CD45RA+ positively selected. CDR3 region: CASSLRTSGNTGELFF. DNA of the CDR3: TGTGCCAGCAGCTTACGGACTAGCGGGAACACCGGGGAGCTGTTTTTT.